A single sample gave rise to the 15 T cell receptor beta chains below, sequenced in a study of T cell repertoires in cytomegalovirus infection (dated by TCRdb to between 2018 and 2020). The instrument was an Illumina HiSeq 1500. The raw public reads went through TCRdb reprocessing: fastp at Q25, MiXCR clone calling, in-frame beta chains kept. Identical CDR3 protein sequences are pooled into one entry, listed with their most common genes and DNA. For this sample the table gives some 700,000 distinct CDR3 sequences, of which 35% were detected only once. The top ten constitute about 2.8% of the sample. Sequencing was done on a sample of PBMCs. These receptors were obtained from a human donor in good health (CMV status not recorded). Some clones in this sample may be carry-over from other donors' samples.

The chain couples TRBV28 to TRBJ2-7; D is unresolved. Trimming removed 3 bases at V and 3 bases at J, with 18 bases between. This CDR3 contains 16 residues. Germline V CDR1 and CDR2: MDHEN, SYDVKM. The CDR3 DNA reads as TGTGCCAGCAGTTTCCCCCCGACCCCGACCTTCTACGAGCAGTACTTC. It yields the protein CASSFPPTPTFYEQYF.

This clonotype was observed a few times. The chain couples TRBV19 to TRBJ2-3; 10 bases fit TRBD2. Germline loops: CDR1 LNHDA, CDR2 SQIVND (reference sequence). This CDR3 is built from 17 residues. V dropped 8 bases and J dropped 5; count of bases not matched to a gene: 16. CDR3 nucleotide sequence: TGTGCCAGTCGATCGAGATTGAGCGGGAGGGCTGGAGATACGCAGTATTTT. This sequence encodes CASRSRLSGRAGDTQYF. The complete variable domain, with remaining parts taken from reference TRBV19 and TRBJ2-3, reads DGGITQSPKYLFRKEGQNVTLSCEQNLNHDAMYWYRQDPGQGLRLIYYSQIVNDFQKGDIAEGYSVSREKKESFPLTVTSAQKNPTAFYLCASRSRLSGRAGDTQYFGPGTRLTVL.

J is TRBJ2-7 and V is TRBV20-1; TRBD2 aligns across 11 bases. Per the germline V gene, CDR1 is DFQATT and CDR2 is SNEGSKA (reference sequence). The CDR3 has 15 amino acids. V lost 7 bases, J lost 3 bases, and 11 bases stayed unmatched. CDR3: CSVNPGTSGDYEQYF. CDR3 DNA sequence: TGCAGTGTTAACCCCGGGACTAGCGGAGACTACGAGCAGTACTTC.

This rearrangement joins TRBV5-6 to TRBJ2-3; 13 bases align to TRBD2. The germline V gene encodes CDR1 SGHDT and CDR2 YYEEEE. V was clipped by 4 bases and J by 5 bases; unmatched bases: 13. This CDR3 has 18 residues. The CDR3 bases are TGTGCCAGCAGCCAAGACGGACTAGCGGGAGCCCCGGTAGATACGCAGTATTTT. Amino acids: CASSQDGLAGAPVDTQYF.

The CDR3: CASSPAGTGALNYGYTF. CDR3 sequence (DNA): TGTGCCAGCAGCCCTGCCGGGACAGGGGCCCTTAACTATGGCTACACCTTC. The gene calls are TRBV7-9 and TRBJ1-2, with 10 nucleotides matching TRBD1. Germline CDR1 reads SEHNR; CDR2 reads FQNEAQ (reference sequence). Trimming cost V 5 bases and J 1 base; bases outside gene matches: 10. There are 17 residues in the CDR3.

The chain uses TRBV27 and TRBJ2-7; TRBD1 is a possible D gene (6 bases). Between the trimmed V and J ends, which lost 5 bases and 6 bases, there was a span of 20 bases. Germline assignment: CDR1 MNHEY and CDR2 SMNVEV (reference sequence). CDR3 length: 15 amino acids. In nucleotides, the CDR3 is TGTGCCAGCAGTCTCGGTGGACAGAGTAGCCTCGAGCAGTACTTC. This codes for CASSLGGQSSLEQYF.

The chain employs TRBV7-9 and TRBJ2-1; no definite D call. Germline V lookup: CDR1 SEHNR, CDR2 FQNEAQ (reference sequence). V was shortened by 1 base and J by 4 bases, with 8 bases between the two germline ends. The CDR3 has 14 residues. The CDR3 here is CASSLGKSYNEQFF. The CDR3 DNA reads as TGTGCCAGCAGCTTAGGAAAGAGTTACAATGAGCAGTTCTTC.

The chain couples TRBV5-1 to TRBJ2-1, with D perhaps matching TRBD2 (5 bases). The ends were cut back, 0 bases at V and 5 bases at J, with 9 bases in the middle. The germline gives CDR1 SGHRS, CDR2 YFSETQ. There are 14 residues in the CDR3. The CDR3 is CASSLARRDNEQFF. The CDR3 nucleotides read TGCGCCAGCAGCTTGGCCCGGCGGGACAATGAGCAGTTCTTC. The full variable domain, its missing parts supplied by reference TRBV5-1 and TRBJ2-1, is KAGVTQTPRYLIKTRGQQVTLSCSPISGHRSVSWYQQTPGQGLQFLFEYFSETQRNKGNFPGRFSGRQFSNSRSEMNVSTLELGDSALYLCASSLARRDNEQFFGPGTRLTVL.

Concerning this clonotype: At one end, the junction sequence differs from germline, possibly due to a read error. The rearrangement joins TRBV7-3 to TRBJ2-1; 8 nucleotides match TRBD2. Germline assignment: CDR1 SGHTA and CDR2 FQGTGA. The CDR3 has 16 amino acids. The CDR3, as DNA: TGTGTCAGCATCTCGTTAAGCGGGAGCTCCTACAATGAGCAGTTCTTC. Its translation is CVSISLSGSSYNEQFF.

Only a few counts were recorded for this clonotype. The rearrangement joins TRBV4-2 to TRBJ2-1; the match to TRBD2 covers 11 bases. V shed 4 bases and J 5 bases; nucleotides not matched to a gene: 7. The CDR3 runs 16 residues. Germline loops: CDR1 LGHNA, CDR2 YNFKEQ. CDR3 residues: CASSRTGTSGDNEQFF. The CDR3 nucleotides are TGTGCCAGCAGCCGGACCGGGACTAGCGGCGACAATGAGCAGTTCTTC.

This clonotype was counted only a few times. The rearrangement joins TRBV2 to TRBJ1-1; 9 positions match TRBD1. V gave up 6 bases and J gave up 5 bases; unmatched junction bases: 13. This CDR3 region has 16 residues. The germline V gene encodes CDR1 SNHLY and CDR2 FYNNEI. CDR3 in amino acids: CASRNRRQGGGTEAFF. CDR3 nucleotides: TGTGCCAGCAGGAATCGGAGACAGGGGGGTGGAACTGAAGCTTTCTTT.

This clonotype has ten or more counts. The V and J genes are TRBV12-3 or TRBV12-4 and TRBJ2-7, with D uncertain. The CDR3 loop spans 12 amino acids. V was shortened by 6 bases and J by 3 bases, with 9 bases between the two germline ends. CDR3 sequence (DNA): TGTGCCAGCAGGTCCCCGGGCTACGAGCAGTACTTC. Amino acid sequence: CASRSPGYEQYF.

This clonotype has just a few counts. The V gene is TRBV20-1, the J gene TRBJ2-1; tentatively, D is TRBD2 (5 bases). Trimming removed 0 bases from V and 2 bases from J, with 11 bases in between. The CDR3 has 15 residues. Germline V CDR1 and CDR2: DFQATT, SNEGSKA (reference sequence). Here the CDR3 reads CSAREVASTYNEQFF. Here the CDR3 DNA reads TGCAGTGCTAGAGAGGTAGCGAGTACCTACAATGAGCAGTTCTTC.

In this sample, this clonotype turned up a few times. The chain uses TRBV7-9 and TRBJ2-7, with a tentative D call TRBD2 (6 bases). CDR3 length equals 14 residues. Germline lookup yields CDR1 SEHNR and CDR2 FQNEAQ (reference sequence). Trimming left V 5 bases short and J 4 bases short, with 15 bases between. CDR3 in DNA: TGTGCCAGCAGCCGGGAGACGGGAGAATACGAGCAGTACTTC. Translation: CASSRETGEYEQYF.

The CDR3 is CSAQPRTGINSPLHF. The CDR3, as DNA: TGCAGTGCTCAACCTCGGACAGGGATTAATTCACCCCTCCACTTT. The gene calls are TRBV20-1 and TRBJ1-6, with 8 positions matching TRBD1. After removal of 5 bases from V and 6 bases from J, the junction contained 9 bases not matched to a gene. The germline CDR1 and CDR2 sequences are DFQATT and SNEGSKA (reference sequence). The CDR3 is 15 residues long.